The TCR beta chain described here comes from a study of OX40 agonist ivuxolimab in advanced cancers. Overall study context: The dose-escalation group included hepatocellular carcinoma, melanoma, renal cell carcinoma and head and neck cancer. Three patients showed partial responses: one hepatocellular carcinoma and two cutaneous melanoma cases.

Clones were read by immunoSEQ multiplex PCR, and TCRdb kept only the in-frame ones, dropping some. The sample includes about 64,000 clones, about 88% seen only once; the top ten take 0.67%. The source was CD4+ or CD8+ T cells sorted from blood, collected in a trial of the OX40 agonist ivuxolimab. The source is an adult with an advanced solid tumor such as melanoma, head and neck, liver or kidney cancer.

The CDR3 region is CASSPPAGGPSEQYF. As DNA, the CDR3 is TGTGCCAGCAGCCCCCCAGCGGGAGGGCCGTCGGAGCAGTACTTC. J is TRBJ2-7 and V is TRBV5-4; 10 nucleotides align to TRBD2. The CDR3 loop spans 15 amino acids. V gave up 4 bases and J gave up 7 bases; unmatched junction bases: 11. CDR1 SGHNT and CDR2 YYREEE come from the germline V gene (reference sequence).